The table lists the clone carrying this T cell receptor (beta chain) with many counts. This specimen comes from a study of low-dose radiotherapy and immunotherapy resistance in tumors. Overall study context: Patients were on oral aspirin 300 mg taken daily for four cycles from cycle 1 day 1.

Time point noted: after trial treatment. Regarding treatment: LDRT plus nivolumab, ipilimumab, low-dose cyclophosphamide and aspirin (RACIN trial). Eligibility required advanced solid tumors lacking tumor-infiltrating lymphocytes. TRAV- and TRBV-specific primers were used for first-strand cDNA, which covered alpha and beta chains. The authors ran about 21 PCR cycles to amplify TCRs with a constant-region primer and V-primer adapter. TCRdb re-analysed the reads in MiXCR, keeping a single row per CDR3 protein. The sample has under 70,000 distinct CDR3 sequences; roughly 23% are singletons. This sample comprised PBMCs, obtained after low-dose radiotherapy plus immunotherapy. This TCR was sampled from a male donor with prostate cancer.

CDR3 coding DNA: TGTGCCAGCAGAATTGGCAATCAGCCCCAGCATTTT. Encoded protein: CASRIGNQPQHF. The gene calls are TRBV28 and TRBJ1-5; D is undetermined. Germline-derived CDR1 and CDR2 are MDHEN and SYDVKM. The CDR3 spans 12 residues. Trimming cost V 6 bases and J 2 bases, with 5 bases left between them. Based on the CDR3 plus reference TRBV28 and TRBJ1-5, the full variable domain is DVKVTQSSRYLVKRTGEKVFLECVQDMDHENMFWYRQDPGLGLRLIYFSYDVKMKEKGDIPEGYSVSREKKERFSLILESASTNQTSMYLCASRIGNQPQHFGDGTRLSIL.